Listed below are T cell receptor beta chains from one sample, sequenced in a study of blood T cells in healthy people across ages. TCRdb reprocessed the 5' RACE reads via MiXCR and lists one record per CDR3 protein. The sample carries 800,000 to 1,300,000 distinct CDR3 sequences, under 30% recorded once. This sample was shared with a second study, whose subject was T cells of mothers and their children.

Specimen: blood. These receptors all come from a girl aged 2 to 10 in good health. Both conserved end residues are part of each CDR3. A D gene is named only where the DNA matches it firmly. Clone size is shown for a subset of rows, as once, few, many or a class of expanded clone.

clone_size | j_call | v_call | d_call | cdr3_aa | cdr3_nt
. | TRBJ1-5 | TRBV7-2 | TRBD1 | CASSRGQGSGQPQHF | TGTGCCAGCAGCCGCGGACAGGGGAGTGGTCAGCCCCAGCATTTT
few | TRBJ2-1 | TRBV7-9 | . | CASRGTNDRGEQFF | TGTGCCAGCAGGGGAACGAACGACCGGGGGGAGCAGTTCTTC
few | TRBJ2-1 | TRBV20-1 | . | CSARDLGGYNEQFF | TGCAGTGCTAGAGATCTAGGGGGCTACAATGAGCAGTTCTTC
few | TRBJ2-7 | TRBV20-1 | . | CSARPTNTYEQYF | TGCAGTGCTAGACCGACTAACACCTACGAGCAGTACTTC
. | TRBJ2-6 | TRBV19 | . | CASLRPGANVLTF | TGTGCCAGCCTCAGGCCTGGGGCCAACGTCCTGACTTTC
once | TRBJ2-6 | TRBV2 | . | CASSEEGAGGANVLTF | TGTGCCAGCAGTGAAGAAGGGGCTGGCGGGGCCAACGTCCTGACTTTC
. | TRBJ2-3 | TRBV6-1 | TRBD1 | CASSEIRDSNTDTQYF | TGTGCCAGCAGTGAGATCCGGGACAGCAACACAGATACGCAGTATTTT
. | TRBJ2-3 | TRBV28 | . | CASNYRVSDTQYF | TGTGCCAGCAACTACAGGGTCTCAGATACGCAGTATTTT
few | TRBJ1-3 | TRBV6-5 | . | CASSSGTNTIYF | TGTGCCAGCAGTTCAGGGACTAACACCATATATTTT
. | TRBJ1-1 | TRBV29-1 | . | CSARPLLKNTEAFF | TGCAGCGCACGTCCGCTACTTAAGAACACTGAAGCTTTCTTT
. | TRBJ2-1 | TRBV6-5 | . | CASSSDGGDRDYNEQFF | TGTGCCAGCAGTTCGGACGGGGGGGACAGGGATTATAATGAGCAGTTCTTC
. | TRBJ2-5 | TRBV4-2 | TRBD2 | CASSQGGLAGGKPQETQYF | TGTGCCAGCAGCCAAGGGGGGCTAGCGGGGGGTAAGCCGCAAGAGACCCAGTACTTC
. | TRBJ2-1 | TRBV20-1 | TRBD2 | CSARNIAGVIFSEQFF | TGCAGTGCTCGGAATATAGCGGGAGTTATCTTCAGTGAGCAGTTCTTC
. | TRBJ2-7 | TRBV9 | . | CASSVRGGSYEQYF | TGTGCCAGCAGCGTTAGAGGAGGGTCCTACGAGCAGTACTTC
many | TRBJ2-1 | TRBV4-3 | . | CASSQDGAGINEQFF | TGCGCCAGCAGCCAAGATGGAGCAGGGATCAATGAGCAGTTCTTC
few | TRBJ2-7 | TRBV29-1 | TRBD1 | CSVALDRVGYEQYF | TGCAGCGTTGCGCTGGACAGGGTAGGCTACGAGCAGTACTTC